This T cell receptor beta chain derives from a study of T cell repertoires in cytomegalovirus infection. Study-level information: It can be stated that public TCR beta signatures indicated CMV infection as well as a matching HLA type. Overall study findings and caveats: The ex vivo response was dominated by HLA-C-restricted CMV-specific TCR beta clonotypes.

Trimming took 1 base from V and 5 from J; bases not matched to a gene: 4. Germline V gene data show CDR1 as SGHTA and CDR2 as FQGNSA. This CDR3 has 14 residues. TCRdb independently ran MiXCR on the reads; one entry per CDR3 protein. This table holds around 530,000 distinct CDR3 sequences, 15% to 20% found once. This clonotype has at least ten counts. Its antigen is unknown. Sequencing used CD8+ T cells from PBMCs. This clonotype originated in a human donor in good health (CMV status not recorded). Some clones in this sample may be carry-over from other donors' samples. The chain recombines TRBV7-2 with TRBJ2-5; 7 bases align to TRBD2. The chain's CDR3 is CASSLGGGAETQYF. CDR3 nucleotide sequence: TGTGCCAGCAGCTTAGGGGGGGGAGCGGAGACCCAGTACTTC.